This T cell receptor beta chain derives from a study of blood T cell repertoires in COVID-19. The table came from immunoSEQ multiplex PCR; TCRdb's copy has only in-frame clones and leaves some out. The sample has 60,000 to 80,000 clones; roughly 84% are singletons. The CDR3 consists of 16 residues. Germline CDR1 LNHDA, CDR2 SQIVND (reference sequence). Trimming cost V 5 bases and J 5 bases; bases outside gene matches: 14. The specimen was peripheral blood. This TCR was sampled from a man between 50 and 59 years old with active COVID-19. The chain is built from TRBV19 and TRBJ2-7, with 8 bases identical to TRBD2. CDR3 residues: CASSWAGGGRGDEQYF. The CDR3 DNA is TGTGCCAGTAGTTGGGCGGGAGGCGGGAGAGGCGACGAGCAGTACTTC.